One and the same sample provided the 20 T cell receptor beta chains below, sequenced in a study of T-cell memory formation after mild COVID-19. MiXCR, applied by TCRdb to the 5' RACE reads, yields one record per CDR3 protein. The sample shows about 610,000 distinct CDR3 sequences, 17% of them seen only once. Source material: PBMCs or a T cell subset sorted from them (not recorded which). The source of these receptors is an adult woman who had mild COVID-19 (a few samples of this study predate the infection). Cell type and time point are not known.

This clonotype was detected many times. This chain links TRBV5-1 with TRBJ2-5; 8 bases are shared with TRBD2. The CDR3 contains 15 residues. The trim removed 0 bases at V and 5 bases at J, leaving 6 bases unmatched. Germline V gene sequence: CDR1 SGHRS, CDR2 YFSETQ. DNA of the CDR3: TGCGCCAGCAGCTTGGGAGCGGGAGTGAGGGAGACCCAGTACTTC. Translated, it gives CASSLGAGVRETQYF.

This clonotype was seen a handful of times. V and J are TRBV14 and TRBJ1-1, with D unclear. The CDR3 sequence is 15 residues long. V dropped 1 base and J dropped 1 base, with 10 bases sitting between them. CDR1 and CDR2 (germline): SGHDN, FVKESK. CDR3 nucleotide sequence: TGTGCCAGCAGCCAAGGAGCGGCGCCGAACACTGAAGCTTTCTTT. The encoded protein is CASSQGAAPNTEAFF.

This clonotype came up a few times. This chain joins TRBV5-1 and TRBJ1-2; 8 bases line up with TRBD1. Unmatched junction bases numbered 8, after V lost 5 bases and J lost 5 bases. The CDR3 has 14 residues. Germline assignment: CDR1 SGHRS and CDR2 YFSETQ. The CDR3 here is CASSPDRVQYGYTF. For the CDR3, the DNA is TGCGCCAGCAGTCCGGACAGGGTACAGTATGGCTACACCTTC.

This chain uses TRBV24-1 with TRBJ1-1; D possibly corresponds to TRBD1 (6 bases). CDR1 is KGHDR, CDR2 SFDVKD, per germline. Trimming stripped 6 bases from V and 4 bases from J, with 11 bases between. CDR3 length: 13 residues. The CDR3 region has the DNA TGTGCCACCAGTCGTACGGGGGCCACTGAAGCTTTCTTT. This codes for CATSRTGATEAFF.

CDR3 sequence reads: CASSPDGAGETQYF. In DNA form, the CDR3 reads TGTGCCAGCAGTCCTGACGGGGCGGGAGAGACCCAGTACTTC. This chain links TRBV12-3 or TRBV12-4 with TRBJ2-5; D could derive from TRBD1 or TRBD2 (5 bases each). With 5 bases removed from V and 4 bases from J, the gap between germline ends came to 14 bases. The CDR3 consists of 14 residues.

The chain links TRBV7-8 to TRBJ1-1; D unresolved. The CDR3 runs 13 residues. CDR1 SGHVS and CDR2 FQNEAQ come from the germline V gene. The V end was cut by 1 base, the J end by 3 bases, with 6 bases between. The CDR3 DNA is TGTGCCAGCAGCTTAGTGGAGGACACTGAAGCTTTCTTT. It encodes CASSLVEDTEAFF.

This clonotype turned up a few times. The chain links TRBV12-3 or TRBV12-4 to TRBJ2-5, with D possibly being TRBD2 (6 bases). The CDR3 length is 18 residues. V was cut by 5 bases and J by 2 bases, with 24 bases left in between. In DNA form, the CDR3 reads TGTGCCAGCAGTGCGGGGAGCGGACCTCTAGGGAGGCAAGAGACCCAGTACTTC. Its translation: CASSAGSGPLGRQETQYF.

The chain has TRBV6-5 and TRBJ2-7, with a tentative D call TRBD1 (6 bases). The V end was cut by 6 bases, the J end by 6 bases, with 18 bases between. Germline V lookup: CDR1 MNHEY, CDR2 SVGAGI. The length of the CDR3 is 14 residues. This chain's CDR3 is CASRDSRVGSEQYF. In DNA form, the CDR3 reads TGTGCCAGCAGGGACAGCCGCGTGGGATCCGAGCAGTACTTC.

The V and J genes are TRBV19 and TRBJ2-1; 11 positions agree with TRBD2. This CDR3 is 16 amino acids long. Germline V gives CDR1 LNHDA, CDR2 SQIVND (reference sequence). J gave up 7 bases and V 7 bases, and 12 bases lay outside the gene matches. As DNA, the CDR3 is TGTGCCAGTACCGCGGGCGGCCTAGCGGGGGGAAATGAGCAGTTCTTC. This codes for CASTAGGLAGGNEQFF.

This clonotype appeared a few times. The chain links TRBV19 to TRBJ1-2; 9 nucleotides match TRBD1. The ends lost 8 bases at V and 2 bases at J; junction bases unmatched: 12. The length of the CDR3 is 16 residues. CDR1 and CDR2 (germline): LNHDA, SQIVND (reference sequence). In DNA, the CDR3 is TGTGCCAGTCTTGCCACAACCGGGACAGGGAACTATGGCTACACCTTC. Amino acid sequence: CASLATTGTGNYGYTF.

This clonotype was recorded a few times. This rearrangement joins TRBV6-1 to TRBJ1-1, with 7 bases aligning to TRBD1. Germline CDR1 reads MNHNS; CDR2 reads SASEGT. This CDR3 is 15 amino acids long. J was trimmed by 1 base and V by 7 bases; bases with no gene match: 9. CDR3 sequence reads: CASTGPRGKNTEAFF. CDR3 DNA sequence: TGTGCCAGCACGGGCCCCAGGGGGAAGAACACTGAAGCTTTCTTT.

The sample holds a few counts of this clonotype. The V and J genes are TRBV25-1 and TRBJ2-3; D not certain. The length of the CDR3 is 12 residues. Germline-derived CDR1 and CDR2 are MGHDK and SYGVNS. With 0 bases removed from V and 10 bases from J, the gap between germline ends came to 8 bases. Here the CDR3 reads CASSEYSSAQYF. The CDR3 nucleotides read TGTGCCAGCAGTGAATATTCATCGGCGCAGTATTTT.

This clonotype has a handful of counts. The chain employs TRBV5-1 and TRBJ2-7; D is undetermined. From germline, CDR1 is SGHRS and CDR2 YFSETQ. Deletions cut 3 bases from V and 4 bases from J, with 17 bases between. This CDR3 has 15 amino acids. For the CDR3, the DNA is TGCGCCAGCAGCTCTGGGTGGGGTTCTGGGTACGAGCAGTACTTC. Its protein is CASSSGWGSGYEQYF.

This rearrangement joins TRBV27 to TRBJ2-7, with TRBD1 matching 8 bases. This CDR3 is 14 amino acids long. Trimming at V came to 4 bases and at J to 3 bases, leaving 5 bases not matched to a gene. Germline CDR1 reads MNHEY; CDR2 reads SMNVEV (reference sequence). CDR3 sequence (DNA): TGTGCCAGCAGTTACGCCGGGACAGGCTACGAGCAGTACTTC. The encoded protein is CASSYAGTGYEQYF.

The genes are TRBV5-1 and TRBJ1-5; 7 positions agree with TRBD1. Looked up from germline, CDR1 is SGHRS and CDR2 is YFSETQ. V dropped 4 bases and J dropped 3; count of bases not matched to a gene: 7. The CDR3 extends over 15 amino acids. The CDR3 region is CASSPGGGTNQPQHF. The CDR3 nucleotides are TGCGCCAGCAGCCCCGGAGGGGGCACCAATCAGCCCCAGCATTTT.

This chain uses TRBV5-6 with TRBJ1-2; TRBD1 is a possible D gene (6 bases). Germline V gene data show CDR1 as SGHDT and CDR2 as YYEEEE. The CDR3 loop spans 13 amino acids. V lost 0 bases, J lost 7 bases, and 10 bases lay in between. The DNA of the CDR3 is TGTGCCAGCAGCTTGGACAGGGCCGGTGGCTACACCTTC. Protein product: CASSLDRAGGYTF.

The chain couples TRBV6-1 to TRBJ1-1; D may be TRBD1 (6 bases). Germline lookup yields CDR1 MNHNS and CDR2 SASEGT. The CDR3 covers 13 residues. Trimming cost V 10 bases and J 4 bases, with 16 bases left between them. This chain's CDR3 is CATSGGQGTEAFF. The CDR3 region has the DNA TGTGCCACCTCCGGGGGCCAGGGCACTGAAGCTTTCTTT.

The chain combines TRBV7-8 with TRBJ1-2, with 9 bases fitting TRBD1. The CDR3 consists of 15 residues. The V gene end was trimmed by 4 bases and the J gene end by 4 bases; junction bases not matched to a gene: 7. Germline V gene data show CDR1 as SGHVS and CDR2 as FQNEAQ. CDR3 loop: CASSYSGTGTYGYTF. The CDR3 nucleotides are TGTGCCAGCAGCTATTCCGGGACAGGGACCTATGGCTACACCTTC.

This chain links TRBV5-1 with TRBJ2-7, with 9 bases identical to TRBD1. The length of the CDR3 is 15 residues. The V gene's germline CDR1 is SGHRS and CDR2 YFSETQ. Trimming took 5 bases from V and 9 from J; bases not matched to a gene: 15. The CDR3 DNA follows: TGCGCCAGCAGTGCTGGGACAGGGCCGGCTGATGGGCAGTACTTC. It encodes CASSAGTGPADGQYF.

CDR3 sequence reads: CASGRDRSSSGNTIYF. The CDR3 DNA reads TGTGCCAGTGGACGAGACAGGAGCAGCTCTGGAAACACCATATATTTT. The gene calls are TRBV19 and TRBJ1-3, with D maybe TRBD1 (6 bases). The CDR3 has 16 residues. Between the trimmed V and J ends, which lost 8 bases and 0 bases, there was a span of 17 bases. Germline lookup yields CDR1 LNHDA and CDR2 SQIVND (reference sequence).